The 9 T cell receptor beta chains listed next were all sequenced from one sample in a study of cytomegalovirus exposure and HLA in healthy donors. In the PCR, 60 Vbeta and 13 Jbeta primers were used. The method was immunoSEQ multiplex PCR; TCRdb's version includes in-frame clones alone and lacks a portion of them. The table shows 150,000 to 200,000 clones, with almost 80% occurring only once. Sequencing was performed on PBMCs. Receptors were obtained from a man aged 45-65 years in good health and CMV-seropositive.

In this sample, this clone turned up once. The chain couples TRBV5-5 to TRBJ2-2; D may be TRBD1 (6 bases). V shed 4 bases and J shed 3 bases, with 13 bases lying between them. Germline CDR1 and CDR2: SGHKS and YYEKEE (reference sequence). The CDR3 extends over 15 amino acids. In nucleotides, the CDR3 is TGTGCCAGCAGCCTGGACAGCCACCACACCGGGGAGCTGTTTTTT. This gives the protein CASSLDSHHTGELFF.

This chain uses TRBV28 with TRBJ2-7, with D tentatively TRBD1 (6 bases). CDR3 size: 14 residues. CDR1 and CDR2 from the germline V gene are MDHEN and SYDVKM. With 6 bases removed from V and 7 bases from J, the gap between germline ends came to 19 bases. CDR3 region: CASRGVGVTGEQYV. CDR3 nucleotide sequence: TGTGCCAGCAGGGGGGTAGGGGTAACAGGGGAGCAGTACGTC.

A few counts support this clone. This chain connects TRBV18 to TRBJ2-2; maybe TRBD1 (6 bases). There are 16 residues in the CDR3. Trimming removed 6 bases from V and 0 bases from J, with 14 bases in between. Looked up from germline, CDR1 is KGHSH and CDR2 is LQKENI. CDR3 nucleotides: TGTGCCAGCTCTCTAGAATCAGGGGCGAACACCGGGGAGCTGTTTTTT. Its translation: CASSLESGANTGELFF.

The chain couples TRBV6-1 to TRBJ1-2, with TRBD1 matching 7 bases. The trim removed 6 bases at V and 6 bases at J, leaving 10 bases unmatched. The CDR3 has 14 amino acids. Germline V lookup: CDR1 MNHNS, CDR2 SASEGT. The CDR3 region is CASRRTGPANGYTF. The CDR3 DNA reads as TGTGCCAGCAGGAGGACAGGCCCCGCTAATGGCTACACCTTC.

The chain combines TRBV12-2 with TRBJ2-7; no check of the table's D call, TRBD1, against the DNA was made. TRBV12-2 is tagged as a pseudogene. This CDR3 region has 15 residues. CDR3 sequence: CASRLARDKIYEQYV. The CDR3 DNA is TGTGCAAGTCGCTTAGCCCGGGACAAGATCTACGAGCAGTACGTC.

The genes are TRBV6-4 and TRBJ2-5; D perhaps matches TRBD1 (8 bases). V was shortened by 5 bases and J by 3 bases, with 19 bases between the two germline ends. Germline V lookup: CDR1 MRHNA, CDR2 SNTAGT. The CDR3 has 16 residues. The CDR3 loop is CASSPGTGGGEETQYF. In DNA form, the CDR3 reads TGTGCCAGCAGTCCTGGGACAGGTGGGGGGGAAGAGACCCAGTACTTC.

The CDR3 DNA is TGCGCCAGCAGAGATACAGTCGGAAACACCATATATTTT. Protein sequence: CASRDTVGNTIYF. The chain employs TRBV5-1 and TRBJ1-3; D not resolved. The CDR3 totals 13 residues. Germline CDR1 reads SGHRS; CDR2 reads YFSETQ. With 5 bases removed from V and 4 bases from J, the gap between germline ends came to 10 bases.

The chain couples TRBV4-2 to TRBJ1-5; the match to TRBD1 covers 12 bases. V shed 0 bases and J 5 bases; nucleotides not matched to a gene: 2. CDR3 size: 16 residues. CDR1 is LGHNA and CDR2 is YNFKEQ in the germline V gene. CDR3 protein: CASSQEGTGGHQPQHF. CDR3 sequence (DNA): TGTGCCAGCAGCCAAGAGGGGACAGGGGGCCATCAGCCCCAGCATTTT.

The chain employs TRBV6-5 and TRBJ1-5; D may be TRBD1 (5 bases). The V gene's germline CDR1 is MNHEY and CDR2 SVGAGI. The CDR3 loop spans 14 amino acids. V lost 2 bases to trimming and J lost 4 bases, with 9 bases between them. The CDR3 spells CASSYGRANQPQHF. CDR3 nucleotide sequence: TGTGCCAGCAGTTACGGCAGGGCTAATCAGCCCCAGCATTTT.